This entry lists 30 T cell receptor beta chains sequenced from one sample in a study of blood T cell repertoires in COVID-19 (dated by TCRdb to the early 2020s). The library was built by means of the immunoSEQ multiplex PCR assay. This immuneACCESS table, as held by TCRdb, lists in-frame sequences with V and J called but not all clones. Of the missing ones, under half trace to an unresolved V gene in checked studies; the others have no known cause. The sample table holds 140,000 to 150,000 clones, of which around 78% were seen once. The ten top clones hold less than 2% of the sample. The sequencing sample was made of peripheral blood. The receptors stem from a woman in her sixties or seventies with acute or convalescent COVID-19.

Only a few counts were recorded for this clone. The CDR3 nucleotides are TGTGCCAGCAGTTTATTCCCCCGCGGGTTGTTTAGCAATCAGCCCCAGCATTTT. This gives the protein CASSLFPRGLFSNQPQHF. The chain recombines TRBV28 with TRBJ1-5, with unresolved D. The CDR3 spans 18 residues. Trimming took off 1 base at V and 0 bases at J, with 16 bases between the two ends. Per the germline V gene, CDR1 is MDHEN and CDR2 is SYDVKM.

This clone was recorded a few times. The chain joins TRBV29-1 to TRBJ2-5; 14 bases line up with TRBD2. CDR3 length equals 15 residues. The V and J ends lost 6 bases and 4 bases, in that order; junction bases with no gene match: 7. Per germline, CDR1 SQVTM and CDR2 ANQGSEA. The CDR3 nucleotides are TGCAGCGTCCTCGGGACTAGCGGGAGAAGAGAGACCCAGTACTTC. This gives the protein CSVLGTSGRRETQYF.

The chain carries TRBV6-5 and TRBJ1-2; perhaps TRBD1 as D (6 bases). CDR3 length equals 13 residues. In germline, CDR1 is MNHEY, CDR2 SVGAGI. V gave up 0 bases and J gave up 5 bases, with 7 bases separating them. CDR3 DNA sequence: TGTGCCAGCAGTTACTCGGGACAATATGGCTACACCTTC. Protein: CASSYSGQYGYTF.

V is TRBV7-2 and J is TRBJ2-3, with D possibly being TRBD2 (5 bases). The V gene's germline CDR1 is SGHTA and CDR2 FQGNSA. V was shortened by 1 base and J by 2 bases, with 10 bases between the two germline ends. CDR3 length: 15 residues. The CDR3 region is CASSLEDYATDTQYF. CDR3 nucleotides: TGTGCCAGCAGCTTAGAAGACTATGCCACAGATACGCAGTATTTT.

The chain recombines TRBV30 with TRBJ2-2, with TRBD2 identical over 8 bases. V lost 6 bases to trimming and J lost 8 bases; unmatched junction nucleotides: 5. CDR1 is GTSNPN, CDR2 SVGIG, per germline (reference sequence). CDR3 length equals 12 residues. The CDR3 coding sequence is TGTGCCTGCGGGACTAGTTGGGGGGAGCTGTTTTTT. It encodes CACGTSWGELFF.

The chain carries TRBV11-3 and TRBJ2-7; 8 nucleotides line up with TRBD2. CDR3 length: 13 amino acids. Germline V gene data show CDR1 as SGHNT and CDR2 as YENEEA. With V trimmed by 5 bases and J by 2 bases, 2 bases remained unmatched. Here the CDR3 DNA reads TGTGCCAGCAGCCCGGGACTAGCCTACGAGCAGTACTTC. It codes for CASSPGLAYEQYF.

This rearrangement joins TRBV7-6 to TRBJ2-5, with D maybe TRBD2 (6 bases). CDR1 is SGHVS, CDR2 FNYEAQ, per germline. The V gene lost 5 bases and the J gene lost 1 base, with 14 bases spanning the gap. The CDR3 totals 15 residues. This CDR3 reads CASSLWTTTQETQYF. CDR3 in DNA: TGTGCCAGCAGCCTCTGGACTACCACCCAAGAGACCCAGTACTTC.

CDR3 sequence (DNA): TGTGCCAGCAGCTTAGCCGCGGATGGCTACACCTTC. The encoded protein is CASSLAADGYTF. This chain uses TRBV7-9 with TRBJ1-2; the D is unclear. V gave up 0 bases and J gave up 6 bases, with 5 bases separating them. This CDR3 comprises 12 residues. The germline gives CDR1 SEHNR, CDR2 FQNEAQ (reference sequence).

The chain employs TRBV28 and TRBJ2-3; the match to TRBD2 covers 10 bases. From germline, CDR1 is MDHEN and CDR2 SYDVKM. CDR3 length: 16 residues. V shed 4 bases, J shed 1 base, and the junction held 5 bases outside the gene matches. As DNA, the CDR3 is TGTGCCAGCAGTTCAGGACTAGCGGCCGGCACAGATACGCAGTATTTT. This encodes CASSSGLAAGTDTQYF.

This sequence joins TRBV11-3 and TRBJ2-1; weak D call: TRBD2 (5 bases). This CDR3 comprises 13 residues. CDR1 and CDR2 from the germline V gene are SGHNT and YENEEA. V lost 0 bases and J lost 8, with 8 bases in between. The DNA for the CDR3 is TGTGCCAGCAGCTTAGAAGGAGGAGATGAGCAGTTCTTC. Protein sequence: CASSLEGGDEQFF.

This clone was counted only a few times. V gene TRBV7-9 combines with J gene TRBJ1-1; possible D gene TRBD1, 6 bases. V lost 4 bases to trimming and J lost 5 bases, with 11 bases between them. This CDR3 is built from 13 residues. The V gene's germline CDR1 is SEHNR and CDR2 FQNEAQ (reference sequence). In DNA form, the CDR3 reads TGTGCCAGCAGCTCCTCAACAGGGACTGAAGCTTTCTTT. It is translated as CASSSSTGTEAFF. Looking up the rest from reference TRBV7-9 and TRBJ1-1 gives the full variable domain: DTGVSQNPRHKITKRGQNVTFRCDPISEHNRLYWYRQTLGQGPEFLTYFQNEAQLEKSRLLSDRFSAERPKGSFSTLEIQRTEQGDSAMYLCASSSSTGTEAFFGQGTRLTVV.

This chain links TRBV7-9 with TRBJ2-1; weak D call: TRBD2 (6 bases). V was cut by 2 bases and J by 1 base, with 12 bases left in between. CDR1 is SEHNR and CDR2 is FQNEAQ in the germline V gene (reference sequence). This CDR3 comprises 16 residues. The CDR3 is CASSLRLAPSYNEQFF. CDR3 nucleotides: TGTGCCAGCAGCTTACGGCTAGCGCCGTCCTACAATGAGCAGTTCTTC.

CDR3 sequence reads: CSADRVDEQFF. Written as DNA, the CDR3 is TGCAGTGCCGACAGGGTCGATGAGCAGTTCTTC. The chain couples TRBV20-1 to TRBJ2-1; 7 bases map to TRBD1. Trimming at V came to 6 bases and at J to 8 bases, leaving 4 bases not matched to a gene. Per the germline V gene, CDR1 is DFQATT and CDR2 is SNEGSKA (reference sequence). The CDR3 is made up of 11 amino acids.

This clone came up once. This chain links TRBV2 with TRBJ1-5; the match to TRBD1 covers 9 bases. There are 16 residues in the CDR3. Germline CDR1 SNHLY, CDR2 FYNNEI. Trimming removed 7 bases from V and 5 bases from J; junction bases left unmatched: 12. CDR3 region: CASTTDRGRSDQPQHF. CDR3 bases: TGTGCCAGCACTACGGACAGGGGTAGGTCCGATCAGCCCCAGCATTTT. Supplemented by reference TRBV2 and TRBJ1-5, the full variable domain reads EPEVTQTPSHQVTQMGQEVILRCVPISNHLYFYWYRQILGQKVEFLVSFYNNEISEKSEIFDDQFSVERPDGSNFTLKIRSTKLEDSAMYFCASTTDRGRSDQPQHFGDGTRLSIL.

The chain couples TRBV5-6 to TRBJ1-1; TRBD1 matches 8 bases. The V gene's germline CDR1 is SGHDT and CDR2 YYEEEE. With 0 bases clipped from V and 5 bases from J, the junction kept 6 bases outside the gene matches. CDR3 size: 15 residues. CDR3 coding DNA: TGTGCCAGCAGCTTGGGATCAGGGGGCGAAACTGAAGCTTTCTTT. It is translated as CASSLGSGGETEAFF.

J is TRBJ2-7 and V is TRBV30; D gene ambiguous. CDR3 length: 14 amino acids. Germline lookup yields CDR1 GTSNPN and CDR2 SVGIG (reference sequence). Trimming shortened V by 0 bases and J by 2 bases, and 11 bases separated the two germline ends. CDR3 region: CAWSVGVGAYEQYF. The CDR3 coding sequence is TGTGCCTGGAGTGTTGGTGTAGGAGCCTACGAGCAGTACTTC.

There are a few counts of this clone. The chain employs TRBV30 and TRBJ2-1; maybe TRBD2 (5 bases). CDR1 GTSNPN and CDR2 SVGIG come from the germline V gene (reference sequence). Deletions cut 3 bases from V and 5 bases from J, with 23 bases between. The CDR3 covers 17 residues. The CDR3 bases are TGTGCCTGGAGCCCCTCCTGGGGTTCTAGGCGGGACAATGAGCAGTTCTTC. Its protein is CAWSPSWGSRRDNEQFF.

The genes are TRBV5-6 and TRBJ2-3; D possibly corresponds to TRBD2 (7 bases). V lost 4 bases and J lost 4, with 19 bases in between. Germline V gene data show CDR1 as SGHDT and CDR2 as YYEEEE. CDR3 length: 16 residues. The DNA for the CDR3 is TGTGCCAGCAGCCCCTCGAGGGGGGGGTGGGCAGATACGCAGTATTTT. Its translation is CASSPSRGGWADTQYF.

A remark on this clone: This sample also contains other DNA sequences that code for the same CDR3. This rearrangement joins TRBV19 to TRBJ1-5; the D gene is possibly TRBD1 (6 bases). This CDR3 comprises 14 residues. V shed 6 bases and J shed 0 bases, with 9 bases lying between them. Germline lookup yields CDR1 LNHDA and CDR2 SQIVND (reference sequence). In DNA form, the CDR3 reads TGTGCCAGTAGGCCCAGGGGTAGCAATCAGCCCCAGCATTTT. Its translation is CASRPRGSNQPQHF.

The chain has TRBV5-1 and TRBJ2-7, with 8 bases that match TRBD2. Looked up from germline, CDR1 is SGHRS and CDR2 is YFSETQ. Trimming at V came to 1 base and at J to 6 bases, leaving 9 bases not matched to a gene. This CDR3 has 15 amino acids. In DNA, the CDR3 is TGCGCCAGCAGCTTGTTGAGCGGGAGTAGTCGCGAGCAGTACTTC. It encodes CASSLLSGSSREQYF. Drawing the rest from reference TRBV5-1 and TRBJ2-7, the complete variable domain is KAGVTQTPRYLIKTRGQQVTLSCSPISGHRSVSWYQQTPGQGLQFLFEYFSETQRNKGNFPGRFSGRQFSNSRSEMNVSTLELGDSALYLCASSLLSGSSREQYFGPGTRLTVT.

The V gene is TRBV12-3 or TRBV12-4, the J gene TRBJ1-4; TRBD1 agrees at 7 bases. V lost 6 bases, J lost 5 bases, and 3 bases stayed unmatched. The CDR3 loop spans 13 amino acids. CDR3 nucleotide sequence: TGTGCCAGCAGGGACAGGAAAAATGAAAAACTGTTTTTT. It yields the protein CASRDRKNEKLFF.

The chain is built from TRBV5-1 and TRBJ2-1, with 12 bases aligning to TRBD2. Germline CDR1 is SGHRS and CDR2 is YFSETQ. V gave up 4 bases and J gave up 4 bases; unmatched junction bases: 6. This CDR3 has 16 residues. CDR3 protein: CASSLRLAGEYNEQFF. CDR3 coding DNA: TGCGCCAGCAGCCTCCGACTAGCGGGAGAGTACAATGAGCAGTTCTTC.

The gene calls are TRBV6-5 and TRBJ2-3, with 7 bases aligning to TRBD1. This CDR3 comprises 15 residues. Germline V gene sequence: CDR1 MNHEY, CDR2 SVGAGI. V lost 10 bases to trimming and J lost 2 bases; unmatched junction nucleotides: 12. CDR3 nucleotide sequence: TGTGCCACCAAATTCAGGGACAGCTCCACAGATACGCAGTATTTT. This encodes CATKFRDSSTDTQYF.

The V gene is TRBV7-2, the J gene TRBJ1-2, with 12 bases matching TRBD1. J lost 8 bases, V lost 5 bases, and 12 bases had no gene match. CDR3 length: 16 amino acids. The germline gives CDR1 SGHTA, CDR2 FQGNSA. In nucleotides, the CDR3 is TGTGCCAGCAGCCCTCAACCGGGGACAGGGGGCTGGGGCTACACCTTC. It encodes CASSPQPGTGGWGYTF.

The chain uses TRBV11-3 and TRBJ2-7; 10 bases fit TRBD2. The CDR3 is 15 residues long. After removal of 4 bases from V and 0 bases from J, the junction contained 3 bases not matched to a gene. Germline V lookup: CDR1 SGHNT, CDR2 YENEEA. CDR3 nucleotides: TGTGCCAGCAGCTCGGGGACTAGCGACTCCTACGAGCAGTACTTC. The encoded protein is CASSSGTSDSYEQYF.

V usage is TRBV27 and J usage is TRBJ2-5; 16 bases map to TRBD2. CDR1 is MNHEY and CDR2 is SMNVEV in the germline V gene (reference sequence). V lost 6 bases to trimming and J lost 3 bases; unmatched junction nucleotides: 7. This CDR3 is built from 17 residues. CDR3 in DNA: TGTGCCAGCAGATCGGGACTAGCGGGAGGGCTGAAAGAGACCCAGTACTTC. Translating gives CASRSGLAGGLKETQYF.

V is TRBV6-5 and J is TRBJ2-3, with 9 bases fitting TRBD2. The CDR3 consists of 15 residues. CDR1 is MNHEY, CDR2 SVGAGI, per germline. The trim removed 4 bases at V and 5 bases at J, leaving 7 bases unmatched. The CDR3: CASSSSGKGLDTQYF. The DNA of the CDR3 is TGTGCCAGCAGTTCTAGCGGGAAGGGGTTAGATACGCAGTATTTT.

This clone has at least ten counts. The gene calls are TRBV7-9 and TRBJ2-2; 7 bases map to TRBD1. V was pared by 5 bases and J by 0 bases, with 12 bases of the junction left unmatched. CDR3 size: 18 residues. Germline V lookup: CDR1 SEHNR, CDR2 FQNEAQ (reference sequence). The DNA for the CDR3 is TGTGCCAGCAGCCCCGACCGGGACAGCCTCGCGAACACCGGGGAGCTGTTTTTT. Residues: CASSPDRDSLANTGELFF. The variable domain in full, completed from reference TRBV7-9 and TRBJ2-2, reads DTGVSQNPRHKITKRGQNVTFRCDPISEHNRLYWYRQTLGQGPEFLTYFQNEAQLEKSRLLSDRFSAERPKGSFSTLEIQRTEQGDSAMYLCASSPDRDSLANTGELFFGEGSRLTVL.

This clone appeared a few times. The CDR3 loop is CASSLAPSGSYEQYF. For the CDR3, the DNA is TGTGCCAGCAGCTTAGCCCCTAGCGGCTCCTACGAGCAGTACTTC. V gene TRBV7-8 combines with J gene TRBJ2-7; TRBD2 matches at 7 bases. CDR1 and CDR2 from the germline V gene are SGHVS and FQNEAQ. This CDR3 contains 15 residues. Losses at the gene ends were 0 bases for V and 0 bases for J; bases not matched to a gene: 2.

In this sample, this clone turned up a few times. V usage is TRBV5-6 and J usage is TRBJ2-7; D may be TRBD1 (6 bases). CDR3 size: 15 residues. V lost 4 bases, J lost 1 base, and 15 bases lay in between. Germline-derived CDR1 and CDR2 are SGHDT and YYEEEE. CDR3 loop: CASSAGTQISYEQYF. Written as DNA, the CDR3 is TGTGCCAGCAGCGCCGGGACACAAATATCCTACGAGCAGTACTTC.